The clone carrying this T cell receptor beta chain came up many times. Antigen: not known. This beta chain lies outside the target of a library built for alpha chains; its clone size means little. Germline-derived CDR1 and CDR2 are SNHLY and FYNNEI. Trimming removed 2 bases at V and 5 bases at J, with 9 bases between. The CDR3 has 13 amino acids. TCRdb itself ran the 5' RACE reads through MiXCR, one entry per CDR3 protein. This table holds under 20,000 distinct CDR3 sequences, roughly 5% found once. This entry is derived from a study of spatial heterogeneity in lung cancer. Across the whole study: Consistently, beta-chain sequences turned up in larger numbers than alpha-chain sequences did. Across the raw uncorrected reads, a unique TCR and UMI combination was observed, on average, more than ten times. Study-level findings and limits: Tumor mutation counts were tracked by expanded intratumoral alpha and beta TCR counts.

This sample's time point: sample taken at primary tumor resection. The TCR was taken from a female donor with early-stage non-small cell lung cancer. The chain couples TRBV2 to TRBJ2-5, with D uncertain. The sample consisted of lung tumor tissue, taken at surgery. The CDR3 here is CASSEITRETQYF. CDR3 coding DNA: TGTGCCAGCAGTGAAATAACCCGGGAGACCCAGTACTTC.